A single sample is the source of the 30 T cell receptor beta chains below, sequenced in a study of blood T cell repertoires in COVID-19. The repertoire was sequenced with immunoSEQ multiplex PCR; TCRdb's copy has only in-frame clones and lacks some. The table shows more than 300,000 clones, with 88% occurring only once. Input material: PBMCs or T cells enriched from blood (not recorded which). The source of these receptors is a woman under 30 who had recovered from COVID-19.

The rearrangement links TRBV10-1 to TRBJ1-3, with unresolved D. This CDR3 has 12 amino acids. Germline V lookup: CDR1 WNHNN, CDR2 SYGVQD (reference sequence). The ends were cut back, 4 bases at V and 6 bases at J, with 7 bases in the middle. CDR3 DNA: TGCGCCAGCAGTGTGAGGCCAAACACCATATATTTT. Encoded protein: CASSVRPNTIYF.

The chain recombines TRBV28 with TRBJ1-1; possibly TRBD1 for D (6 bases). Germline CDR1 and CDR2: MDHEN and SYDVKM. The length of the CDR3 is 12 residues. The V end lost 3 bases, the J end lost 12 bases, and 14 bases lay between the germline ends. The CDR3 DNA follows: TGTGCCAGCAGTTTGGAACAGGGCAGAACTTTCTTT. The encoded protein is CASSLEQGRTFF.

The CDR3 coding sequence is TGTGCCATCAGTGAGTCGGTGAGCACCGGGGAGCTGTTTTTT. Translating gives CAISESVSTGELFF. V gene TRBV10-3 combines with J gene TRBJ2-2; D call uncertain. The CDR3 totals 14 residues. The germline V gene has CDR1 ENHRY and CDR2 SYGVKD. V was clipped by 0 bases and J by 4 bases, with 6 bases between them.

CDR3 protein: CASSLYRGHGYGYTF. The CDR3 bases are TGTGCCAGCAGCCTTTACAGGGGGCACGGCTATGGCTACACCTTC. V usage is TRBV11-2 and J usage is TRBJ1-2; 9 bases are shared with TRBD1. J lost 4 bases, V lost 5 bases, and 8 bases had no gene match. From germline, CDR1 is SGHAT and CDR2 FQNNGV. The CDR3 length is 15 residues. Supplemented by reference TRBV11-2 and TRBJ1-2, the full variable domain reads EAGVAQSPRYKIIEKRQSVAFWCNPISGHATLYWYQQILGQGPKLLIQFQNNGVVDDSQLPKDRFSAERLKGVDSTLKIQPAKLEDSAVYLCASSLYRGHGYGYTFGSGTRLTVV.

The chain is built from TRBV5-1 and TRBJ1-2; 10 bases map to TRBD1. Germline CDR1 and CDR2: SGHRS and YFSETQ. The CDR3 loop spans 13 amino acids. With V trimmed by 7 bases and J by 3 bases, 3 bases remained unmatched. The CDR3 sequence is CASSGQGDYGYTF. The CDR3, as DNA: TGCGCCAGCTCAGGACAGGGGGACTATGGCTACACCTTC.

The chain has TRBV2 and TRBJ2-3; perhaps TRBD1 as D (5 bases). This CDR3 is built from 12 residues. Germline V gene sequence: CDR1 SNHLY, CDR2 FYNNEI. Deletions cut 5 bases from V and 3 bases from J, with 6 bases between. Written as DNA, the CDR3 is TGTGCCAGCAGTCGACAGACAGATACGCAGTATTTT. Residues: CASSRQTDTQYF.

The chain employs TRBV11-2 and TRBJ1-2; D gene uncertain. The V gene lost 2 bases and the J gene lost 3 bases, with 13 bases spanning the gap. The germline CDR1 and CDR2 sequences are SGHAT and FQNNGV. CDR3 length equals 15 residues. For the CDR3, the DNA is TGTGCCAGCAGCTTAACTGGAGGGCAGTACTATGGCTACACCTTC. It encodes CASSLTGGQYYGYTF.

The chain recombines TRBV30 with TRBJ1-5; D might be TRBD1 (5 bases). The germline gives CDR1 GTSNPN, CDR2 SVGIG (reference sequence). The CDR3 covers 15 residues. Trimming shortened V by 4 bases and J by 2 bases, and 15 bases separated the two germline ends. The CDR3 DNA follows: TGTGCCTGGAAGGTACAGGCGGGAGGCAATCAGCCCCAGCATTTT. It translates to CAWKVQAGGNQPQHF.

Note on this clone: This specimen includes other DNA sequences encoding the same CDR3. The chain employs TRBV19 and TRBJ2-5; a possible D gene is TRBD2 (7 bases). Germline V gene lookup returns CDR1 LNHDA and CDR2 SQIVND (reference sequence). Trimming stripped 3 bases from V and 5 bases from J, with 13 bases between. This CDR3 contains 14 residues. CDR3: CASSIGGGAETQYF. The CDR3 DNA reads as TGTGCCAGTAGTATCGGAGGGGGGGCGGAGACCCAGTACTTC.

The rearrangement uses TRBV18 and TRBJ2-7, with D hard to call. From germline, CDR1 is KGHSH and CDR2 LQKENI. Trimming removed 6 bases at V and 0 bases at J, with 9 bases between. This CDR3 contains 13 residues. CDR3 in amino acids: CASSPDSSYEQYF. In DNA form, the CDR3 reads TGTGCCAGCTCTCCAGATAGCTCCTACGAGCAGTACTTC.

V is TRBV19 and J is TRBJ2-2; D call uncertain. CDR3 length equals 13 residues. CDR1 LNHDA and CDR2 SQIVND come from the germline V gene (reference sequence). Trimming removed 7 bases from V and 7 bases from J, with 13 bases in between. CDR3 sequence (DNA): TGTGCCAGTACTAACCCCTCTGGCGGGGAGCTGTTTTTT. It translates to CASTNPSGGELFF.

The genes are TRBV4-3 and TRBJ2-7; TRBD1 agrees at 9 bases. The V and J ends lost 0 bases and 2 bases, in that order; junction bases with no gene match: 8. This CDR3 spans 17 amino acids. Germline CDR1 LGHNA, CDR2 YSLEER. The CDR3 DNA is TGCGCCAGCAGCCAAGACCACCACGGGACAGGGACCTACGAGCAGTACTTC. This gives the protein CASSQDHHGTGTYEQYF.

The V gene is TRBV30, the J gene TRBJ1-2; D not certain. This CDR3 region has 12 residues. The germline CDR1 and CDR2 sequences are GTSNPN and SVGIG (reference sequence). The CDR3 spells CAGAGGNYGYTF. CDR3 nucleotide sequence: TGTGCGGGCGCGGGTGGAAACTATGGCTACACCTTC.

The genes are TRBV6-5 and TRBJ2-1; 7 bases are shared with TRBD1. The CDR3 has 14 amino acids. Germline assignment: CDR1 MNHEY and CDR2 SVGAGI. V lost 6 bases, J lost 4 bases, and 6 bases stayed unmatched. CDR3 bases: TGTGCCAGCAGGCAGGGACAGCTGTACAATGAGCAGTTCTTC. Translating it yields CASRQGQLYNEQFF.

J is TRBJ2-7 and V is TRBV9; 7 bases align to TRBD1. The CDR3 is 15 residues long. Germline CDR1 reads SGDLS; CDR2 reads YYNGEE. The ends lost 4 bases at V and 2 bases at J; junction bases unmatched: 9. This chain's CDR3 is CASSPRDSLAYEQYF. In DNA, the CDR3 is TGTGCCAGCAGCCCAAGGGACAGTCTGGCCTACGAGCAGTACTTC.

V is TRBV19 and J is TRBJ1-1; possibly TRBD1 for D (6 bases). There are 14 residues in the CDR3. Trimming took 3 bases from V and 0 from J, leaving 8 bases between them. CDR1 is LNHDA, CDR2 SQIVND, per germline (reference sequence). CDR3 loop: CASSIGTMNTEAFF. As DNA, the CDR3 is TGTGCCAGTAGTATCGGGACAATGAACACTGAAGCTTTCTTT.

The chain carries TRBV6-4 and TRBJ2-1; 9 nucleotides agree with TRBD1. The CDR3 contains 16 residues. The germline CDR1 and CDR2 sequences are MRHNA and SNTAGT. Germline trimming cut 2 bases from V and 7 bases from J; bases unmatched to any gene: 9. This chain's CDR3 is CASSDVFPGQGNEQFF. The CDR3, as DNA: TGTGCCAGCAGTGACGTCTTCCCGGGACAGGGTAATGAGCAGTTCTTC.

This chain connects TRBV19 to TRBJ1-3; maybe TRBD1 (6 bases). The CDR3 is made up of 17 amino acids. CDR1 LNHDA and CDR2 SQIVND come from the germline V gene (reference sequence). Deletions cut 2 bases from V and 4 bases from J, with 18 bases between. The CDR3 here is CASSINRYRVRGNTIYF. The CDR3 DNA reads TGTGCCAGTAGTATAAATCGGTACAGGGTCCGCGGAAACACCATATATTTT.

This rearrangement joins TRBV10-2 to TRBJ1-5, with 8 bases matching TRBD1. This CDR3 is 17 amino acids long. Germline V gives CDR1 WSHSY, CDR2 SAAADI. V lost 2 bases, J lost 4 bases, and 10 bases stayed unmatched. The CDR3 DNA reads as TGCGCCAGCAGTGAGAGGACAGGGCCGCAATTAAATCAGCCCCAGCATTTT. Its translation is CASSERTGPQLNQPQHF.

The V gene is TRBV6-4, the J gene TRBJ1-2, with 7 nucleotides matching TRBD1. Germline CDR1 is MRHNA and CDR2 is SNTAGT. With 5 bases clipped from V and 1 base from J, the junction kept 10 bases outside the gene matches. The CDR3 sequence is 16 residues long. CDR3 sequence: CASSLPGQRYNYGYTF. The CDR3 region has the DNA TGTGCCAGCAGTTTACCGGGACAGAGGTATAACTATGGCTACACCTTC.

This clone appeared a single time. The V call is TRBV6-6, the J call TRBJ2-1, with 10 bases lining up with TRBD1. V dropped 6 bases and J dropped 6; count of bases not matched to a gene: 5. CDR3 length equals 14 residues. Germline CDR1 and CDR2: MNHNY and SVGAGI (reference sequence). CDR3 sequence: CASSPGTGANEQFF. CDR3 DNA sequence: TGTGCCAGCAGCCCCGGGACAGGGGCCAATGAGCAGTTCTTC.

This chain uses TRBV19 with TRBJ1-2; D is perhaps TRBD1 (5 bases). CDR1 and CDR2 (germline): LNHDA, SQIVND (reference sequence). V lost 9 bases and J lost 4, with 24 bases in between. The CDR3 is 16 residues long. The CDR3 DNA reads TGTGCCAGCACCAAGCCCTTAGACGGGGGAGGCTATGGCTACACCTTC. Amino acids: CASTKPLDGGGYGYTF.

The V call is TRBV27, the J call TRBJ1-2, with D possibly being TRBD1 (5 bases). The CDR3 extends over 13 amino acids. V was trimmed by 5 bases and J by 4 bases, leaving 11 bases between them. Germline CDR1 and CDR2: MNHEY and SMNVEV (reference sequence). CDR3 sequence reads: CASSPSGAYGYTF. DNA for the CDR3: TGTGCCAGCAGTCCCAGTGGGGCCTATGGCTACACCTTC.

The chain carries TRBV4-1 and TRBJ2-1; D might be TRBD1 (6 bases). Trimming took off 0 bases at V and 12 bases at J, with 21 bases between the two ends. CDR1 and CDR2 from the germline V gene are MGHRA and YSYEKL. The CDR3 has 16 amino acids. For the CDR3, the DNA is TGCGCCAGCAGCCAAGAGTCAACGTTAGCAGGGGATGGGCAGTTCTTC. Residues: CASSQESTLAGDGQFF.

This chain uses TRBV21-1 with TRBJ2-7; the table names TRBD2, a call not compared with the DNA. TRBV21-1 is tagged as a pseudogene. The CDR3 runs 13 residues. CDR3 coding DNA: TGTGCCAGCAGGGAAAGGAGCCATTGCGAGCAGTACTTC. Amino acid sequence: CASRERSHCEQYF.

V usage is TRBV28 and J usage is TRBJ1-2, with no clear D. V lost 5 bases and J 7 bases, leaving 8 bases between the germline ends. This CDR3 has 11 amino acids. The germline V gene has CDR1 MDHEN and CDR2 SYDVKM. CDR3 coding DNA: TGTGCCAGCAGTCCCTTATCTGGCTACACCTTC. Amino acid sequence: CASSPLSGYTF.

The chain employs TRBV25-1 and TRBJ2-5; tentative D call: TRBD1 (5 bases). The CDR3 runs 13 residues. Between the trimmed V and J ends, which lost 6 bases and 3 bases, there was a span of 11 bases. CDR1 and CDR2 (germline): MGHDK, SYGVNS. CDR3 nucleotides: TGTGCCAGCAGCGCGTCAGGGAAAGAGACCCAGTACTTC. Protein: CASSASGKETQYF.

The rearrangement links TRBV27 to TRBJ1-6, with unresolved D. CDR3 length equals 15 residues. Germline CDR1 reads MNHEY; CDR2 reads SMNVEV (reference sequence). Trimming shortened V by 3 bases and J by 5 bases, and 11 bases separated the two germline ends. CDR3 sequence reads: CASSLSRYHNSPLHF. The CDR3 nucleotides are TGTGCCAGCAGTTTGTCCCGGTACCATAATTCACCCCTCCACTTT.

The rearrangement joins TRBV29-1 to TRBJ2-1; D is possibly TRBD2 (5 bases). The length of the CDR3 is 13 residues. Germline CDR1 and CDR2: SQVTM and ANQGSEA. Trimming took 3 bases from V and 2 from J, leaving 8 bases between them. The CDR3: CSVEGGPYNEQFF. Written as DNA, the CDR3 is TGCAGCGTTGAGGGCGGGCCCTACAATGAGCAGTTCTTC.

The chain combines TRBV12-3 or TRBV12-4 with TRBJ1-5, with D unresolved. V was clipped by 6 bases and J by 0 bases, with 3 bases between them. The CDR3 length is 12 residues. Here the CDR3 reads CASRYSNQPQHF. The CDR3 DNA sequence: TGTGCCAGCAGGTATAGCAATCAGCCCCAGCATTTT.